This is a list of T cell receptor beta chains from one sample in a study of metastatic and nonmetastatic thyroid tumors. TCRdb re-called the PCR reads through MiXCR. The data show 5,500 to 9,000 clones, under 20% seen once. Sequencing input: adjacent normal tissue. These receptors came from a female donor with papillary thyroid cancer or a benign thyroid nodule (not recorded which). Some clones in this sample may be carry-over from other donors' samples. Each CDR3 is given with its conserved first and last residue. The D gene is left open where the match is weak. A clone size is listed for some rows: how often the clone was seen (once, few, many), or a class if it is expanded.

>TRBV19|15|TRBD1|many|TRBJ1-2
TGTGCCAGTAAGGGGACAGGATCCTTATTTCTTGGCTACACCTTC
CASKGTGSLFLGYTF
>TRBV6-1|16|-|medium-sized|TRBJ2-7
TGTGCCAGCACCACCACAGGGGGAGGGCCCTCCTACGAGCAGTACTTC
CASTTTGGGPSYEQYF
>TRBV6-1|16|TRBD2|few|TRBJ2-7
TGTGCCAGCGGTCGTCTAGCGGGGGGCCCCTTCTATGAGCAGTACTTC
CASGRLAGGPFYEQYF
>TRBV11-2|16|TRBD2|-|TRBJ2-3
TGTGCCAGCAGCGGCGGGACTAGCGGGGGCCCAATCACGCAGTATTTT
CASSGGTSGGPITQYF
>TRBV5-1|15|-|-|TRBJ1-1
TGCGCCAGCAGATTGGGGTCGATGATGAACACTGAAGCTTTCTTT
CASRLGSMMNTEAFF
>TRBV3-1|15|TRBD2|medium-sized|TRBJ2-5
TGTGCCAGCAGCCAAAGGACGGCGGGAGAAGAGACCCAGTACTTC
CASSQRTAGEETQYF
>TRBV14|14|-|-|TRBJ2-7
TGTGCCAGCAGCCAAGTTCAGGGGATGAGTCGGCAGTACTTC
CASSQVQGMSRQYF
>TRBV7-2|12|-|medium-sized|TRBJ2-1
TGTGCCAGCAGCCCTCAGGGCAATGAGCAGTTCTTC
CASSPQGNEQFF
>TRBV7-2|13|-|-|TRBJ1-4
TGTGCCAGCAGCTTCGCAGGGGAGGAAAAACTGTTTTTT
CASSFAGEEKLFF
>TRBV12-3/TRBV12-4|15|-|-|TRBJ2-3
TGTGCCAGCAGTCTACCCCAGTACGACACAGATACGCCGTATTTT
CASSLPQYDTDTPYF
>TRBV7-9|16|TRBD2|medium-sized|TRBJ2-3
TGTGCCAGCAGCCGAGGACTAGCACTAAGTGGAGATACGCAGTATTTT
CASSRGLALSGDTQYF
>TRBV20-1|16|-|medium-sized|TRBJ2-1
TGCAGTGCTAGAGATCGGGCGCTAGGCTCCTACAATGAGCAGTTCTTC
CSARDRALGSYNEQFF
>TRBV7-9|13|-|-|TRBJ2-7
TGTGCCAGCAGCTTAGGTCAGTGTGGCGAGCAGTGCTTC
CASSLGQCGEQCF
>TRBV5-1|16|TRBD2|medium-sized|TRBJ2-2
TGCGCCAGCAGCTTGGAAGCGGGGGCGAACACCGGGGAGCTGTTTTTT
CASSLEAGANTGELFF
>TRBV20-1|14|TRBD2|many|TRBJ2-5
TGCAGTGCTAGTGGCGGGAGTGGCCAAGAGACCCAGTACTTC
CSASGGSGQETQYF
>TRBV12-3/TRBV12-4|12|-|medium-sized|TRBJ1-3
TGTGCCAGTGGGAGGGCTGGAAACACCATATATTTT
CASGRAGNTIYF
>TRBV6-1|14|-|medium-sized|TRBJ2-3
TGTGCCACTAGGCTTCTCCCTAGCACAGATACGCAGTATTTT
CATRLLPSTDTQYF
>TRBV2|16|-|medium-sized|TRBJ2-1
TGTGCCAGCAGTGAGAGCGAGGTTAGCTCCTACAATGAGCAGTTCTTC
CASSESEVSSYNEQFF
>TRBV13|13|-|medium-sized|TRBJ1-1
TGTGCCAGCAGCAATGACAGGTTTGCGGAAGCTTTCTTT
CASSNDRFAEAFF
>TRBV5-1|14|TRBD2|-|TRBJ2-2
TGCGCCAGCGCCCCTACTAGCGGCACCGGGGAGCTGTTTTTT
CASAPTSGTGELFF
>TRBV28|17|-|medium-sized|TRBJ2-7
TGTGCCAGCAGCCCACCTATAGCGGAGGTGGGTTCCTACGAGCAGTACTTC
CASSPPIAEVGSYEQYF
>TRBV24-1|14|TRBD1|many|TRBJ2-2
TGTGCCACCCAACGGGACAGCTACACCGGGGAGCTGTTTTTT
CATQRDSYTGELFF
>TRBV20-1|13|-|medium-sized|TRBJ1-5
TGCAGTGCCGAGGAAGGGCCAGATCAGCCCCAGCATTTT
CSAEEGPDQPQHF
>TRBV20-1|14|TRBD1|-|TRBJ2-7
TGCAGTGCTAGACAGGGACAGGGGGCCTACGAGCAGTACTTC
CSARQGQGAYEQYF
>TRBV11-1|15|-|-|TRBJ2-2
TGTGCCAGCAGCCCCGGGACGGCGAACATCGGGGAGCTGTTTTTT
CASSPGTANIGELFF
>TRBV6-5|16|-|-|TRBJ1-1
TGTGCCAGCAGTTACTCCTCGGGGTACTTAGACACTGAAGCTTTCTTT
CASSYSSGYLDTEAFF
>TRBV6-1|16|-|-|TRBJ1-6
TGTGCCAGCAGTGAGGTAGCCCGGGACGGATATTCACCCCTCCACTTT
CASSEVARDGYSPLHF
>TRBV7-9|15|TRBD2|-|TRBJ2-2
TGTGCCAGCAGAGCGACTAGCGGCCTGCTGAGGGAGCTGTTTTTT
CASRATSGLLRELFF
>TRBV30|15|-|medium-sized|TRBJ1-4
TGTGCCTGGAGTGTCCCTGGCGTGCCACATGAAAAACTGTTTTTT
CAWSVPGVPHEKLFF
>TRBV6-6|16|-|-|TRBJ1-2
TGTGCCAGCAGTTACTCGAGGGCCGAAAATCCTTATGGCTACACCTTC
CASSYSRAENPYGYTF
>TRBV6-6|17|TRBD1|few|TRBJ2-3
TGTGCCAGCACCTTCTCGAGACAGGGGCCTAGCACAGATACGCAGTATTTT
CASTFSRQGPSTDTQYF
>TRBV5-5|15|-|-|TRBJ2-5
TGTGCCAGCAGCTTGCCCAGGACGTACCAAGAGACCCAGTACTTC
CASSLPRTYQETQYF
>TRBV2|14|-|-|TRBJ2-7
TGTGCCAGCAATTCAGACCGGGACTCGTACGAGCAGTACTTC
CASNSDRDSYEQYF
>TRBV4-1|14|-|large|TRBJ2-2
TGCGCCAGCAGCCAAGATTACAACACCGGGGAGCTGTTTTTT
CASSQDYNTGELFF
>TRBV20-1|14|-|-|TRBJ2-7
TGCAGTGCTAGGAACCGGGACAAACGCTACGAGCAGTACTTC
CSARNRDKRYEQYF
>TRBV10-3|14|TRBD1|-|TRBJ2-1
TGTGCCATCAGAGGGACAGGGGGCTACAATGAGCAGTTCTTC
CAIRGTGGYNEQFF
>TRBV6-1|13|-|medium-sized|TRBJ2-1
TGTGCCAGCGGGGGCAGGGCGGTCGATGAGCAGTTCTTC
CASGGRAVDEQFF
>TRBV12-3/TRBV12-4|12|-|many|TRBJ1-1
TGTGCCAGCAGTTTCGGCTCCACTGAAGCTTTCTTT
CASSFGSTEAFF
>TRBV11-2|16|-|medium-sized|TRBJ2-1
TGTGCCAGCAGCCCGATCCCCGGGGCCCACTACAATGAGCAGTTCTTC
CASSPIPGAHYNEQFF
>TRBV6-5|15|TRBD2|medium-sized|TRBJ2-5
TGTGCCAGCAGTTACTCGAAAGCTAGCGGAGAGACCCAGTACTTC
CASSYSKASGETQYF
>TRBV14|16|-|-|TRBJ1-6
TGTGCCAGCAGCCAAGTAGGTGGGGATTTGAGTTCACCCCTCCACTTT
CASSQVGGDLSSPLHF
>TRBV4-2|15|-|medium-sized|TRBJ2-4
TGTGCCAGCAGCCAAGATCGGGGGCCCGGAAACATTCAGTACTTC
CASSQDRGPGNIQYF
>TRBV6-2/TRBV6-3|11|-|few|TRBJ1-2
TGTGCCAGCAGTTCGTCTTATGGCTACACCTTC
CASSSSYGYTF
>TRBV7-2|17|TRBD2|medium-sized|TRBJ2-2
TGTGCCAGCAGCTTCCCTAGCGGGGGGGCGTCCACCGGGGAGCTGTTTTTT
CASSFPSGGASTGELFF
>TRBV30|13|-|many|TRBJ1-1
TGTGCCTGGAGTGTACTCGGGGGCACTGAAGCTTTCTTT
CAWSVLGGTEAFF
>TRBV7-9|16|-|medium-sized|TRBJ2-3
TGTGCCAGCAGCCTACCGACATACCCGACCACAGATACGCAGTATTTT
CASSLPTYPTTDTQYF
>TRBV12-3/TRBV12-4|16|-|many|TRBJ1-1
TGTGCCAGCAGTTTTCGAGGGGGATCGAAGGGAACTGAAGCTTTCTTT
CASSFRGGSKGTEAFF
>TRBV5-1|15|-|-|TRBJ2-2
TGCGCCAGCAGCCCTAGTACCGATGGCACCGGGGAGCTGTTTTTT
CASSPSTDGTGELFF
>TRBV6-1|14|TRBD1|many|TRBJ2-3
TGTGCCAGCACCCCGGACAGGATCACAGATACGCAGTATTTT
CASTPDRITDTQYF
>TRBV20-1|17|TRBD2|few|TRBJ2-7
TGCAGTGGAACCGGGACTAGCGGGGGGGCTACGGGCTACGAGCAGTACTTC
CSGTGTSGGATGYEQYF
>TRBV30|15|TRBD1|-|TRBJ2-7
TGTGCCTGGAGCGCCAGCAGGGGGTCAGCTTACGAGCAGTACTTC
CAWSASRGSAYEQYF
>TRBV20-1|12|-|-|TRBJ2-7
TGCAGTGCTCCGGGACCTTCTGGGGAGCAGTACTTC
CSAPGPSGEQYF
>TRBV9|12|-|medium-sized|TRBJ2-7
TGTGCCAGCAGCACCACAGGGAGTGAGCAGTACTTC
CASSTTGSEQYF
>TRBV20-1|18|TRBD2|-|TRBJ2-7
TGCAGTGCTAGTAAGGGATTTCCGGGACTAGCGGGAGGAGACGAGCAGTACTTC
CSASKGFPGLAGGDEQYF
>TRBV20-1|16|-|medium-sized|TRBJ2-7
TGCAGTGCTCTACAGGGCTTCTCCCTGATAGCCTACGAGCAGTACTTC
CSALQGFSLIAYEQYF
>TRBV13|16|TRBD2|-|TRBJ2-1
TGTGCCAGCAGCTCGGGACTAGCGGGGGATTACAATGAGCAGTTCTTC
CASSSGLAGDYNEQFF
>TRBV27|14|-|-|TRBJ2-2
TGTGCCAGCAGGCCACAGGGGAACACCGGGGAGCTGTTTTTT
CASRPQGNTGELFF